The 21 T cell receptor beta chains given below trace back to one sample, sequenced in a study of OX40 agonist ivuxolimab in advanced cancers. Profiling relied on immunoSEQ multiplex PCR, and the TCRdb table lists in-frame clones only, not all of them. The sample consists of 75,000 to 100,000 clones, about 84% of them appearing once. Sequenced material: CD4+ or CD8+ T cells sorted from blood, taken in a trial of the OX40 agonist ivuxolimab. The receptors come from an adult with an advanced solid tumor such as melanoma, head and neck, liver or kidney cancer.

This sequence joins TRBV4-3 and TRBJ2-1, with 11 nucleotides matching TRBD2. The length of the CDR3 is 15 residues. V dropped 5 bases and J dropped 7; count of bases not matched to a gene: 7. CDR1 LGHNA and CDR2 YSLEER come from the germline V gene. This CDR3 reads CASSDEGLADNEQFF. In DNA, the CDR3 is TGCGCCAGCAGCGACGAGGGACTAGCGGATAATGAGCAGTTCTTC.

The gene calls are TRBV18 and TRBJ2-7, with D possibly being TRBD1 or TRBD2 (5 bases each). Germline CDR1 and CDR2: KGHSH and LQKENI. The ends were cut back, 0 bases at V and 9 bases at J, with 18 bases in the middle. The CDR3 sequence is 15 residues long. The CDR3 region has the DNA TGTGCCAGCTCACCACCCCCCGGGGCAGCCCCAAGGCAGTACTTC. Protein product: CASSPPPGAAPRQYF.

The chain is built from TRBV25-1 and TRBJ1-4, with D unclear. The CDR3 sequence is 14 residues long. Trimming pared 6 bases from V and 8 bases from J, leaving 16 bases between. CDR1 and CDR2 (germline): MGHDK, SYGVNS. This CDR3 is CASRPMDWVEKLFF. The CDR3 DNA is TGTGCCAGCAGGCCAATGGACTGGGTGGAAAAACTGTTTTTT.

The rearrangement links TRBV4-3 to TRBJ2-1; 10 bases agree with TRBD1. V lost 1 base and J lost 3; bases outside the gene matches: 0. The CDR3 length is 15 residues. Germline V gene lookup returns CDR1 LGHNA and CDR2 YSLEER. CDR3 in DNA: TGCGCCAGCAGCCAAGGGACAGGGGGCTACAATGAGCAGTTCTTC. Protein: CASSQGTGGYNEQFF.

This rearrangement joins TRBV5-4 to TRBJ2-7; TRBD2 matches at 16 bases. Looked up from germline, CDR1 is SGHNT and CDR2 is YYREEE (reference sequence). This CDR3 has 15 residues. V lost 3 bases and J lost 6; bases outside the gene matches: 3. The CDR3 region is CASSSGTSGGVEQYF. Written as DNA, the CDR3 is TGTGCCAGCAGCTCCGGGACTAGCGGGGGGGTCGAGCAGTACTTC. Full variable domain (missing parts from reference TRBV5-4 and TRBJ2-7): ETGVTQSPTHLIKTRGQQVTLRCSSQSGHNTVSWYQQALGQGPQFIFQYYREEENGRGNFPPRFSGLQFPNYSSELNVNALELDDSALYLCASSSGTSGGVEQYFGPGTRLTVT.

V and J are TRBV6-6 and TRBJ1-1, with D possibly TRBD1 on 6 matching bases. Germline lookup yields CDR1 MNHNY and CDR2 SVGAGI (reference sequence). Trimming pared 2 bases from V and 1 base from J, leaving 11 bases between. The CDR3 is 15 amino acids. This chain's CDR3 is CASSYPGQPNTEAFF. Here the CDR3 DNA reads TGTGCCAGCAGTTACCCGGGACAACCGAACACTGAAGCTTTCTTT.

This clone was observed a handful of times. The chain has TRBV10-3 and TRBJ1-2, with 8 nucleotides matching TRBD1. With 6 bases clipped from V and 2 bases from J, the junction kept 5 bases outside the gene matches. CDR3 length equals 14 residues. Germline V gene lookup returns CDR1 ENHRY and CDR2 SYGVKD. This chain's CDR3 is CAIRTTGANYGYTF. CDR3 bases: TGTGCCATCAGGACGACAGGGGCCAACTATGGCTACACCTTC.

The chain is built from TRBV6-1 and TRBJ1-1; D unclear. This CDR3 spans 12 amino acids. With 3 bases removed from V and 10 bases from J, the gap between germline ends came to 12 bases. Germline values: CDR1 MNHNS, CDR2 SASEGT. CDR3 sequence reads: CASSDLPEGAFF. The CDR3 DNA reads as TGTGCCAGCAGTGACCTCCCCGAAGGAGCTTTCTTT.

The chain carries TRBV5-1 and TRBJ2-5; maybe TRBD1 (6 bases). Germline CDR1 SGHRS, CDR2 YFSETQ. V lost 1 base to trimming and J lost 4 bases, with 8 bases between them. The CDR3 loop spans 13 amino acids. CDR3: CASSLSGVETQYF. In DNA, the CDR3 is TGCGCCAGCAGCTTGTCAGGGGTAGAGACCCAGTACTTC.

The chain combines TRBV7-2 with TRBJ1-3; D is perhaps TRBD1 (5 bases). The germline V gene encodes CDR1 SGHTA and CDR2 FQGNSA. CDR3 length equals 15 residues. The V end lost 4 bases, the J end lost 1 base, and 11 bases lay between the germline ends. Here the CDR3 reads CASSSSGGSGNTIYF. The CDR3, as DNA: TGTGCCAGCAGCTCGTCCGGGGGGTCTGGAAACACCATATATTTT.

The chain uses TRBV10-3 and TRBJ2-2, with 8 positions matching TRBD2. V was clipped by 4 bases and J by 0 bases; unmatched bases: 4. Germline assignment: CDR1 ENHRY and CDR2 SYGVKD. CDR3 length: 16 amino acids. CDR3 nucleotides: TGTGCCATCAGTGCCCTAGCGGGTGCGAACACCGGGGAGCTGTTTTTT. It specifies CAISALAGANTGELFF.

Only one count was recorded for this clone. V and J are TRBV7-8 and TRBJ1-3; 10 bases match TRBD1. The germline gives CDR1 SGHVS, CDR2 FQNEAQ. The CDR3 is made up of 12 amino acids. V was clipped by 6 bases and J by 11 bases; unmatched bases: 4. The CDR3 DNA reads TGTGCCAGCAGTCTCGACAGGGGGCCCATATATTTT. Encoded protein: CASSLDRGPIYF.

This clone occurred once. CDR3 protein: CASRFGANNSPLHF. In DNA, the CDR3 is TGTGCCAGCAGATTCGGGGCCAATAATTCACCCCTCCACTTT. The chain couples TRBV2 to TRBJ1-6, with a tentative D call TRBD1 (5 bases). This CDR3 spans 14 amino acids. Trimming took 6 bases from V and 5 from J, leaving 11 bases between them. Germline lookup yields CDR1 SNHLY and CDR2 FYNNEI. The complete variable domain, with remaining parts taken from reference TRBV2 and TRBJ1-6, reads EPEVTQTPSHQVTQMGQEVILRCVPISNHLYFYWYRQILGQKVEFLVSFYNNEISEKSEIFDDQFSVERPDGSNFTLKIRSTKLEDSAMYFCASRFGANNSPLHFGNGTRLTVT.

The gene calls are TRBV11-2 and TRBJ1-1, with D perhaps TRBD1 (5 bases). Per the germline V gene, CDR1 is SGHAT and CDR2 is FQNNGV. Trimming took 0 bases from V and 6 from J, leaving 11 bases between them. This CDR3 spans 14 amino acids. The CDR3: CASSLDPGGAEAFF. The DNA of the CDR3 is TGTGCCAGCAGCTTAGACCCGGGAGGGGCTGAAGCTTTCTTT.

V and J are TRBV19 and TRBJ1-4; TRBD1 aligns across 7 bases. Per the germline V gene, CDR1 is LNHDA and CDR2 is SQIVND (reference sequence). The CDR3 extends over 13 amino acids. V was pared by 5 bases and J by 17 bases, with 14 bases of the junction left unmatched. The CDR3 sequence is CASSLSTGADRFF. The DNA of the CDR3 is TGTGCCAGTAGTTTATCAACAGGGGCCGACCGCTTTTTT.

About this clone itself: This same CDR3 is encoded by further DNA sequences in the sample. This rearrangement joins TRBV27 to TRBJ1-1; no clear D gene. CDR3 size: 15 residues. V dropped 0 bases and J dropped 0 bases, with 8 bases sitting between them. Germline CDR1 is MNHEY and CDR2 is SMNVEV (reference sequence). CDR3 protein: CASSLSPGMNTEAFF. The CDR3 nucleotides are TGTGCCAGCAGTTTATCGCCAGGTATGAACACTGAAGCTTTCTTT.

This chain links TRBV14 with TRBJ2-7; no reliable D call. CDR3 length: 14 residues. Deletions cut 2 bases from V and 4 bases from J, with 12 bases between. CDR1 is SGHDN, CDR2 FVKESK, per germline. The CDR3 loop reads CASSQCIELYEQYF. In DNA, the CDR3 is TGTGCCAGCAGCCAATGTATAGAACTATACGAGCAGTACTTC.

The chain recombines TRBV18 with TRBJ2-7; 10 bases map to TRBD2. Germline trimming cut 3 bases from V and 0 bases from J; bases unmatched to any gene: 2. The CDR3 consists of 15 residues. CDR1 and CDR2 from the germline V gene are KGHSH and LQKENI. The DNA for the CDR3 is TGTGCCAGCTCACCCGCTAGCGGGGGCTCCTACGAGCAGTACTTC. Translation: CASSPASGGSYEQYF. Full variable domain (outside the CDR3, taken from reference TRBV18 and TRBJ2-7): NAGVMQNPRHLVRRRGQEARLRCSPMKGHSHVYWYRQLPEEGLKFMVYLQKENIIDESGMPKERFSAEFPKEGPSILRIQQVVRGDSAAYFCASSPASGGSYEQYFGPGTRLTVT.

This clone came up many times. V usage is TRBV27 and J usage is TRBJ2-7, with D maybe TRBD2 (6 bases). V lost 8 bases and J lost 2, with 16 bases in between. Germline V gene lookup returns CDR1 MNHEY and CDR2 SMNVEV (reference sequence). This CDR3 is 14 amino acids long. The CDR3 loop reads CASGNSGTPYEQYF. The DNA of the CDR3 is TGTGCCAGCGGTAATAGCGGTACTCCCTACGAGCAGTACTTC.

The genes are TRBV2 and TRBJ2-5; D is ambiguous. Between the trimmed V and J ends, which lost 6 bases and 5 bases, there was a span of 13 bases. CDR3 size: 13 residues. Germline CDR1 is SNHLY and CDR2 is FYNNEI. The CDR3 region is CASRPTVAETQYF. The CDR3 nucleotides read TGTGCCAGCAGACCAACAGTGGCGGAGACCCAGTACTTC.

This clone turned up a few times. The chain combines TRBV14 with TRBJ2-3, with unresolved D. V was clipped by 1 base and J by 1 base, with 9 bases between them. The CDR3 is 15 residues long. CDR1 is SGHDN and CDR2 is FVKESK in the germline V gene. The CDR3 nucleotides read TGTGCCAGCAGCCAAGGAGCTAAGGGCACAGATACGCAGTATTTT. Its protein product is CASSQGAKGTDTQYF.